The rows below give T cell receptor beta chains drawn from one sample of a study of OX40 agonist ivuxolimab in advanced cancers. Sequenced by immunoSEQ multiplex PCR; TCRdb stores in-frame clones only, minus some. The sample lists tens of thousands of clones, around 85% occurring once. This material consisted of CD4+ or CD8+ T cells sorted from blood, taken in a trial of the OX40 agonist ivuxolimab. The source is an adult with an advanced solid tumor such as melanoma, head and neck, liver or kidney cancer. CDR3s include the opening cysteine and the closing phenylalanine or tryptophan. D genes are given only for firm matches. Clone size is shown for a subset of rows, as once, few, many or a class of expanded clone.

TRBJ1-3	.	TRBV27	.	TGTGCCAGCAGTCCCAGTTACGAGACTGGAAACACCATATATTTT	CASSPSYETGNTIYF
TRBJ2-7	.	TRBV30	.	TGTGCCTGGAGAGGCCAAGGGCTCTCCTACGAGCAGTACTTC	CAWRGQGLSYEQYF
TRBJ2-5	.	TRBV11-3	.	TGTGCCAGCAGCTTAGATCAGGGAGAGACCCAGTACTTC	CASSLDQGETQYF
TRBJ2-7	.	TRBV29-1	.	TGCAGCGTGGGACTTGCCTACGAGCAGTACTTC	CSVGLAYEQYF
TRBJ2-7	.	TRBV10-3	TRBD1	TGTGCCATCAGCGATCCGCACGGGACAGGAGGGAAGTACGAGCAGTACTTC	CAISDPHGTGGKYEQYF
TRBJ2-5	.	TRBV6-5	.	TGTGCCAGCAAGGGCGGTGAGACCCAGTACTTC	CASKGGETQYF
TRBJ2-5	.	TRBV5-1	.	TGCGCCAGCAGCTTGAGAAAAGAGACCCAGTACTTC	CASSLRKETQYF
TRBJ2-1	.	TRBV5-1	TRBD2	TGCGCCAGCGGACTAGCGGGGAACTCTTTGTCCTACAATGAGCAGTTCTTC	CASGLAGNSLSYNEQFF
TRBJ1-5	.	TRBV6-6	.	TGTGCCAGCAGTCGGGGGGATCAGCCCCAGCATTTT	CASSRGDQPQHF
TRBJ2-3	.	TRBV19	TRBD2	TGTGCCAGTAGTGGGGGACTAGCGGGGGGCCATCCTAGCACAGATACGCAGTATTTT	CASSGGLAGGHPSTDTQYF
TRBJ2-1	.	TRBV4-3	.	TGCGCCAGCAGCCAAGACGTGGGGGGCTATAGCGGCAAATACAATGAGCAGTTCTTC	CASSQDVGGYSGKYNEQFF
TRBJ2-3	once	TRBV10-1	TRBD2	TGCGCCAGCAGTGCGGGCGGGAGCGCAGATACGCAGTATTTT	CASSAGGSADTQYF
TRBJ2-5	.	TRBV4-2	.	TGTGCCAGCAGCCAAGCTAGCTCAGAGACCCAGTACTTC	CASSQASSETQYF
TRBJ2-7	.	TRBV18	TRBD1	TGTGCCAGCTCAATGACTGGACAGGGTATCGCCGAGCAGTACTTC	CASSMTGQGIAEQYF
TRBJ2-7	few	TRBV19	.	TGTGCCAGTAGTCCGGGCCTCAGCTCCTACGAGCAGTACTTC	CASSPGLSSYEQYF
TRBJ2-4	.	TRBV1	.	TGCACCAGCAGCCAAGCCACAGGGTCGGGGTCGGTGTTAGGAAACATTCAGTACTTC	CTSSQATGSGSVLGNIQYF
TRBJ2-1	once	TRBV6-6	.	TGTGCCAGCACGTCTGACTCCTACAATGAGCAGTTCTTC	CASTSDSYNEQFF
TRBJ2-3	.	TRBV5-4	TRBD2	TGTGCCAGCAGGCCCGGGGGGACCACAGATACGCAGTATTTT	CASRPGGTTDTQYF
TRBJ2-1	.	TRBV5-4	TRBD2	TGTGCCAGCAGCCAAGATTTGCCTAGCGGGGCGACTAATAATGAGCAGTTCTTC	CASSQDLPSGATNNEQFF
TRBJ2-3	.	TRBV13	TRBD2	TGTGCCAGCAGCTCCTCCTCCCGACTAGCTACGACAGATACGCAGTATTTT	CASSSSSRLATTDTQYF
TRBJ2-5	.	TRBV7-7	.	TGTGCCAGCAGCAGAGCCGGGGACCTCCAAGAGACCCAGTACTTC	CASSRAGDLQETQYF
TRBJ1-5	.	TRBV7-9	.	TGTGCCAGCAGCCCCAGTAGCAATCAGCCCCAGCATTTT	CASSPSSNQPQHF
TRBJ1-6	.	TRBV4-3	.	TGCGCCAGCAGCCTAGGACAGAGCTCCTATAATTCACCCCTCCACTTT	CASSLGQSSYNSPLHF
TRBJ1-1	.	TRBV7-6	.	TGTGCCAGCAGCTTATCGGTGAACACTGAAGCTTTCTTT	CASSLSVNTEAFF
TRBJ2-5	.	TRBV28	.	TGTGCCAGCAGAGTTCGGGGCGAGACCCAGTACTTC	CASRVRGETQYF
TRBJ2-5	.	TRBV7-3	TRBD2	TGTGCCAGCAGCCCCAGCGGGGGGTCACAAGAGACCCAGTACTTC	CASSPSGGSQETQYF
TRBJ2-1	once	TRBV10-3	TRBD1	TGTGCCATCAGTGAAGGGGGACAGGGGGCTCATGAGCAGTTCTTC	CAISEGGQGAHEQFF
TRBJ2-7	.	TRBV29-1	TRBD2	TGCAGCGTCTCGGGTAGCGGGAAGACATACGAGCAGTACTTC	CSVSGSGKTYEQYF
TRBJ1-2	.	TRBV11-2	TRBD1	TGTGCCAGCAGCGGGACAGGGAAGCATGGTGGCTACACCTTC	CASSGTGKHGGYTF
TRBJ2-7	.	TRBV15	.	TGTGCCACCAGCAGATCCTCCAGCTGGGGTCACGAGCAGTACTTC	CATSRSSSWGHEQYF
TRBJ2-3	.	TRBV9	TRBD1	TGTGCCAGCAGCGTGACAGGGGAGGTAACAGATACGCAGTATTTT	CASSVTGEVTDTQYF
TRBJ2-7	.	TRBV7-9	TRBD1	TGTGCCAGCAGTTCCGGGACAGGCACCTACGAGCAGTACTTC	CASSSGTGTYEQYF
TRBJ2-7	once	TRBV10-3	.	TGTGCCATCAGCGGCAGTGAAGAGCAGTACTTC	CAISGSEEQYF
TRBJ2-3	.	TRBV27	TRBD2	TGTGCCAGCAGTTCCCCTGGACTAGCGGGAGGGATAGATACGCAGTATTTT	CASSSPGLAGGIDTQYF
TRBJ1-3	.	TRBV6-1	.	TGTGCCAGCAGGCCGACAGGAAACACCATATATTTT	CASRPTGNTIYF
TRBJ1-5	.	TRBV27	.	TGTGCCAGCAGTTTACACCAGGGGCCGGGGCAGCCCCAGCATTTT	CASSLHQGPGQPQHF
TRBJ1-1	once	TRBV11-3	.	TGTGCCAGCAGCCCCGGACCGTTGAACACTGAAGCTTTCTTT	CASSPGPLNTEAFF
TRBJ2-3	.	TRBV5-6	.	TGTGCCAGCAGCTTGGCCGGTAAAGTGGGCGCGGGCGCAGATACGCAGTATTTT	CASSLAGKVGAGADTQYF
TRBJ2-7	.	TRBV7-2	.	TGTGCCAGCAGCTTAGAGTCTGGTAGCTCCTACGAGCAGTACTTC	CASSLESGSSYEQYF
TRBJ2-3	.	TRBV9	TRBD2	TGTGCCAGCAGCGCCGGTGGTGGGAGGGCCACAGATACGCAGTATTTT	CASSAGGGRATDTQYF
TRBJ1-4	.	TRBV6-5	.	TGTGCCAGCCGTCACGGGGGAACTAATGAAAAACTGTTTTTT	CASRHGGTNEKLFF
TRBJ1-1	.	TRBV6-5	.	TGTGCCAGCAGTTACGCGGGACAACCGGTGGCTTTCTTT	CASSYAGQPVAFF
TRBJ2-7	.	TRBV5-4	TRBD2	TGTGCCAGCAGCTTTGGGACTAGCGGCCCCTACGAGCAGTACTTC	CASSFGTSGPYEQYF
TRBJ2-7	.	TRBV1	.	TGCACCAGCAGCCAAGATCGGCGCGGAAGCGAAAACGAGCAGTACTTC	CTSSQDRRGSENEQYF
TRBJ2-2	.	TRBV11-3	TRBD1	TGTGCCAGCAGCTTTGGGACAGGGTACACCGGGGAGCTGTTTTTT	CASSFGTGYTGELFF
TRBJ1-1	.	TRBV19	TRBD1	TGTGCCGTATGGGACAGGGAGAAAACTGAAGCTTTCTTT	CAVWDREKTEAFF
TRBJ1-3	.	TRBV7-2	.	TGTGCCAGCAGCTTCTCGCCCGTCGGAAGGGGAAACACCATATATTTT	CASSFSPVGRGNTIYF
TRBJ2-7	.	TRBV19	.	TGTGCCAGTAGTGCCAGCAGGGGCGACCAGTACTTC	CASSASRGDQYF
TRBJ1-2	.	TRBV9	.	TGTGCCAGCAGCGTAGCTACAGAGAACTATGGCTACACCTTC	CASSVATENYGYTF
TRBJ2-3	.	TRBV6-1	.	TGTGCCAGCAGTGGGGGGCACCACACAGATACGCAGTATTTT	CASSGGHHTDTQYF
TRBJ2-2	.	TRBV5-4	.	TGTGCCAGCAGCTTGGTCGGGGCCGCGAACACCGGGGAGCTGTTTTTT	CASSLVGAANTGELFF